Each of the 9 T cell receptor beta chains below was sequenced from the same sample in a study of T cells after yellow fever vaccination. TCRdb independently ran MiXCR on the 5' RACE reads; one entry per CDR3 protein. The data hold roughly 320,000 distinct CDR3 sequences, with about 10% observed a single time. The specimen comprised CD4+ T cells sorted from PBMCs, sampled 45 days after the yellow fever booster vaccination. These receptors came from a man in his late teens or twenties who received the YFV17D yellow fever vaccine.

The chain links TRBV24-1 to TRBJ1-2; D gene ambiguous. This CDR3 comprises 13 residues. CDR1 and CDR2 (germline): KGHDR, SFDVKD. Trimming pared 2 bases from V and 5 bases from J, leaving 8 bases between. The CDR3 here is CATSDSTEYGYTF. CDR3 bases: TGTGCCACCAGTGATTCGACGGAGTATGGCTACACCTTC.

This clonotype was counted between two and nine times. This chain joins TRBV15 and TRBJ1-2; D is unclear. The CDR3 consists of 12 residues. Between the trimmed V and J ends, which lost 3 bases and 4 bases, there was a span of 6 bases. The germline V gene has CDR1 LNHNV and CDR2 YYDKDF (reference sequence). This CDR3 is CATSSGSYGYTF. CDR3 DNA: TGTGCCACCAGCAGTGGCAGCTATGGCTACACCTTC. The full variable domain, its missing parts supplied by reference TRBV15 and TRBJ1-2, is DAMVIQNPRYQVTQFGKPVTLSCSQTLNHNVMYWYQQKSSQAPKLLFHYYDKDFNNEADTPDNFQSRRPNTSFCFLDIRSPGLGDTAMYLCATSSGSYGYTFGSGTRLTVV.

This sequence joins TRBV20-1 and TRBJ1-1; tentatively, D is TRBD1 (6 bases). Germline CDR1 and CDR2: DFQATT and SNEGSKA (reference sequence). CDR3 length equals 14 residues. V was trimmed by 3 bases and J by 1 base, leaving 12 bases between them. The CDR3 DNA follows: TGCAGTGCTAGCAGGGGCCGTTGGAACACTGAAGCTTTCTTT. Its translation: CSASRGRWNTEAFF.

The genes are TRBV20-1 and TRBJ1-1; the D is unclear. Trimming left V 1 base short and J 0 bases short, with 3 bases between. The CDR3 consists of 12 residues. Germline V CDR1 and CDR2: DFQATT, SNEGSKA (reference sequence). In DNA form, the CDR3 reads TGCAGTGCTAGAGTGATGAACACTGAAGCTTTCTTT. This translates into CSARVMNTEAFF.

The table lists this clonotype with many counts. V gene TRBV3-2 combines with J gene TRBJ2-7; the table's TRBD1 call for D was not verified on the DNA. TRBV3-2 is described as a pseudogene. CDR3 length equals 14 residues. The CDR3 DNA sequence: TGTGCCAGCAGCCATAGGACAGAAAATTACGAGCAGTACTTC. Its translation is CASSHRTENYEQYF.

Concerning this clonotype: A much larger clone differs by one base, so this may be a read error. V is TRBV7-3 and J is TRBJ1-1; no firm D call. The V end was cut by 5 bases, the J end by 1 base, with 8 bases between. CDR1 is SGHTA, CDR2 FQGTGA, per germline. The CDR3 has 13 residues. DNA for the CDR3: TGTGCCAGCAGCCGAGACTGGAACACTGAAGCTTTCTTT. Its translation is CASSRDWNTEAFF.

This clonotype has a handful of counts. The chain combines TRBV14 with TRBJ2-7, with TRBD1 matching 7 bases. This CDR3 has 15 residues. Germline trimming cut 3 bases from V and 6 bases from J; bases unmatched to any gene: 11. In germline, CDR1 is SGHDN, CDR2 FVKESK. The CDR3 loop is CASSQTTGVVFEQYF. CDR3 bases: TGTGCCAGCAGCCAGACTACAGGGGTGGTATTCGAGCAGTACTTC.

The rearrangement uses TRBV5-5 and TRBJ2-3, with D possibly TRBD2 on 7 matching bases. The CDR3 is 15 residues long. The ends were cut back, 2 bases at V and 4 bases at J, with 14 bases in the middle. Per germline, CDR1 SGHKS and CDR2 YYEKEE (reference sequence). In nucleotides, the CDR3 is TGTGCCAGCAGCTTTCCCCAGGGGAGGGCAGATACGCAGTATTTT. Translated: CASSFPQGRADTQYF.

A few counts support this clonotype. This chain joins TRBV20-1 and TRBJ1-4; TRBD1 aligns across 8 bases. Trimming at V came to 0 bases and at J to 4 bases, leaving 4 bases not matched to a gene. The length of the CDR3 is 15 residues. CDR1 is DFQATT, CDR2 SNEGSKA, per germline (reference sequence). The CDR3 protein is CSARDPGQVNEKLFF. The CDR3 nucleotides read TGCAGTGCTAGAGATCCGGGACAGGTTAATGAAAAACTGTTTTTT.